This entry describes one T cell receptor beta chain. The CDR3 runs 13 residues. Germline V gene lookup returns CDR1 SQVTM and CDR2 ANQGSEA. After removal of 6 bases from V and 0 bases from J, the junction contained 1 base not matched to a gene. These data originate in a study of blood T cell repertoires in COVID-19. Study details: Sources were T cells, B-cell-depleted T cells, or PBMCs; the material itself was cDNA or gDNA.

Per the original methods: Researchers report that nucleated cell counts were estimated from reference gene primer amplification. Using immunoSEQ multiplex PCR, the repertoire was profiled, and TCRdb retains in-frame clones only, with some absent. That table furnishes V, J and clone size, whereas the DNA furnished D and trimming. The data show around 150,000 clones, 70% to 90% seen once. The rearrangement uses TRBV29-1 and TRBJ1-1; 10 bases are shared with TRBD1. The receptor's source is a human donor in a cohort sampled during active COVID-19. Sequenced sample: peripheral blood. The CDR3 here is CSVDRGVNTEAFF. In DNA form, the CDR3 reads TGCAGCGTGGACAGGGGGGTGAACACTGAAGCTTTCTTT.